Here is one T cell receptor (beta chain) with its context. The data derive from a study of blood T cell repertoires in COVID-19. The overall study: Material from acute and convalescent COVID-19 was sourced from the United States, Italy and Spain. T cells, B-cell-depleted T cells, or PBMCs supplied cDNA or gDNA.

Source study methods: Reference gene primer amplification gave nucleated cell count estimates. The table came from immunoSEQ multiplex PCR; TCRdb's copy has only in-frame clones and leaves some out. Clone size and the V and J calls come from that table; the DNA yielded D and trimming. The sample has roughly 130,000 clones; around 82% are singletons. Looked up from germline, CDR1 is LNHNV and CDR2 is YYDKDF (reference sequence). The CDR3 is 17 residues long. Trimming cost V 1 base and J 4 bases; bases outside gene matches: 11. Input material: peripheral blood. The chain joins TRBV15 to TRBJ1-1, with TRBD1 identical over 8 bases. This receptor was taken from a young woman who had recovered from COVID-19. As DNA, the CDR3 is TGTGCCACCAGCAGAGGGTTGCGAACAGGGGGTATCACTGAAGCTTTCTTT. This encodes CATSRGLRTGGITEAFF. The full variable domain, completed using reference TRBV15 and TRBJ1-1, is DAMVIQNPRYQVTQFGKPVTLSCSQTLNHNVMYWYQQKSSQAPKLLFHYYDKDFNNEADTPDNFQSRRPNTSFCFLDIRSPGLGDTAMYLCATSRGLRTGGITEAFFGQGTRLTVV.